This T cell receptor (beta chain) emerged from a study of T cell repertoires in cytomegalovirus infection. The CDR3 runs 16 residues. V lost 2 bases and J 0 bases, leaving 8 bases between the germline ends. Germline values: CDR1 KGHSH, CDR2 LQKENI. Notes on the study in general: HLA-C-restricted CMV-specific TCR beta clonotypes prevailed in the ex vivo response.

TCRdb processed the reads anew with MiXCR; each CDR3 protein has one entry. The sample includes approximately 750,000 distinct CDR3 sequences, 35% to 40% of them seen just once. On this clonotype: The target antigen is unknown.

J is TRBJ1-6 and V is TRBV18, with a weak D call TRBD1 (5 bases). The sequencing input was PBMCs. The clonotype was recovered from a human donor in good health (CMV status not recorded). Some clones in this sample may be carry-over from other donors' samples. The CDR3 nucleotides read TGTGCCAGCTCACCAGGGGGAAGCTCCTATAATTCACCCCTCCACTTT. It specifies CASSPGGSSYNSPLHF.